This TCR beta chain stems from a study of vaccination effects on CD4 cells after COVID-19. Turning to the study itself: Early and late post-vaccination sampling was undertaken in a cohort of a few convalescent patients. Researchers obtained post-vaccine samples at a median of 72 days past the second dose.

The V end lost 2 bases, the J end lost 6 bases, and 13 bases lay between the germline ends. Germline CDR1 and CDR2: MNHEY and SVGEGT. This CDR3 has 15 residues. In the case of this clone: Its antigen is undetermined.

The assay was immunoSEQ multiplex PCR, and TCRdb's table has in-frame clones only and misses some. The table has 12,000 to 15,000 clones, 80% seen once. Antigen-specific CD4+ T cells were expanded with viral peptide pools in the ViraFEST assay before sequencing. It was after around eleven days of culture that CD4+ T cells were isolated. Infection with SARS-CoV-2 occurred in the person between March and December 2020, and PCR confirmed it. All participants had two doses of either the BNT162b2 or mRNA-1273 vaccine. V usage is TRBV6-2 or TRBV6-3 and J usage is TRBJ1-4; D is undetermined. This TCR was recovered from a human donor who had a prior SARS-CoV-2 infection. The sequenced sample was CD4+ T cells from PBMCs cultured with SARS-CoV-2 spike peptides, obtained after COVID-19 vaccination. CDR3 sequence: CASSYEGVPDEKLFF. Here the CDR3 DNA reads TGTGCCAGCAGTTACGAGGGAGTTCCCGATGAAAAACTGTTTTTT.